This T cell receptor (beta chain) came from a study of healthy donors' naive CD4 and CD8 T cells. This clonotype occurred once. No antigen is known for it. Study-wide results and limits: Naive CD4+ and CD8+ cells reportedly differed in usage of most V and J genes. Positive CDR3 charge linked to CD4+ cells, negative to CD8+ cells. Bulk sequencing left alpha and beta chains unpaired.

Starting from 500 ng of total RNA, TCR libraries were made with linear amplification. Original processing methods: From several healthy donors, 78,498 rearranged TCR alpha transcripts were sequenced. TCRdb itself ran the reads through MiXCR, one entry per CDR3 protein. These V and J calls rely on TCRdb rather than the paper's analysis. This sample carries about 200,000 distinct CDR3 sequences, 65% to 80% of them seen once, and the ten largest clones take roughly 2.4%. This CDR3 is built from 15 residues. Per germline, CDR1 LNHNV and CDR2 YYDKDF (reference sequence). V was pared by 0 bases and J by 3 bases, with 11 bases between.

This chain uses TRBV15 with TRBJ1-1, with D uncertain. The sample was naive CD4+ and CD8+ T cells sorted from blood, pooled from several donors. The clonotype comes from a pool of human donors in good health; the sample pools cells from several healthy donors. DNA for the CDR3: TGTGCCACCAGCAGAGACCCAGGAGTTTACACTGAAGCTTTCTTT. It translates to CATSRDPGVYTEAFF.